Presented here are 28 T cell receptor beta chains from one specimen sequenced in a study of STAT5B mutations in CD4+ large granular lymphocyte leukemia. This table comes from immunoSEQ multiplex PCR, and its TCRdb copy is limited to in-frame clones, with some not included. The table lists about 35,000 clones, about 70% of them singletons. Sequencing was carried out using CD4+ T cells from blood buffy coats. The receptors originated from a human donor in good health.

The CDR3 sequence is CASSLVGGRQETQYF. CDR3 in DNA: TGTGCCAGCAGCTTAGTAGGGGGGCGGCAGGAGACCCAGTACTTC. The chain combines TRBV7-2 with TRBJ2-5; either TRBD1 or TRBD2 may fit D (6 bases each). CDR3 length: 15 residues. Trimming stripped 1 base from V and 5 bases from J, with 14 bases between. Germline V gene sequence: CDR1 SGHTA, CDR2 FQGNSA.

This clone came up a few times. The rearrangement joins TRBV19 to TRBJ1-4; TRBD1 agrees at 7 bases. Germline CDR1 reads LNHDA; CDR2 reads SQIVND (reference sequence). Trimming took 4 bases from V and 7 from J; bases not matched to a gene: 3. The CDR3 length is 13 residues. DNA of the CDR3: TGTGCCAGTAGTACCCAGGGGGGTGAAAAACTGTTTTTT. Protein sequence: CASSTQGGEKLFF. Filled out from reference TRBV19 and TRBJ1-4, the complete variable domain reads DGGITQSPKYLFRKEGQNVTLSCEQNLNHDAMYWYRQDPGQGLRLIYYSQIVNDFQKGDIAEGYSVSREKKESFPLTVTSAQKNPTAFYLCASSTQGGEKLFFGSGTQLSVL.

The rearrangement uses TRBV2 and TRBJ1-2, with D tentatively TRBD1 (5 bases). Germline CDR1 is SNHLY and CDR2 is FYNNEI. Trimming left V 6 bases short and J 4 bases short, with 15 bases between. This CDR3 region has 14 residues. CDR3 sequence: CASRDGTAVYGYTF. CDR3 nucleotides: TGTGCCAGCAGGGACGGGACGGCCGTCTATGGCTACACCTTC.

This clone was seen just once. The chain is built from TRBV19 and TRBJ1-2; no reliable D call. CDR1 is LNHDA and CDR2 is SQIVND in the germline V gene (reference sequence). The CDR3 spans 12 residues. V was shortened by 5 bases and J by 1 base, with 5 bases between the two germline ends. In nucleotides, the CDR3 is TGTGCCAGTAGTGAAGGTAACTATGGCTACACCTTC. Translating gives CASSEGNYGYTF.

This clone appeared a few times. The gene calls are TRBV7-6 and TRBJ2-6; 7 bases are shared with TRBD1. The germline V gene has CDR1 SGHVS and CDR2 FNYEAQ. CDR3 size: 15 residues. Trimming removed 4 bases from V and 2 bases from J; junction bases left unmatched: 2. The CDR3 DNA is TGTGCCAGCAGCTCTGACAGGGCTGGGGCCAACGTCCTGACTTTC. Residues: CASSSDRAGANVLTF.

The CDR3 DNA sequence: TGTGCCAGCAGCTTGGCTGTTCCAGGGGAGCGCGAAAAACTGTTTTTT. It yields the protein CASSLAVPGEREKLFF. This sequence joins TRBV5-4 and TRBJ1-4; D is possibly TRBD1 (6 bases). CDR1 and CDR2 (germline): SGHNT, YYREEE (reference sequence). Trimming took 0 bases from V and 8 from J, leaving 17 bases between them. The CDR3 runs to 16 residues.

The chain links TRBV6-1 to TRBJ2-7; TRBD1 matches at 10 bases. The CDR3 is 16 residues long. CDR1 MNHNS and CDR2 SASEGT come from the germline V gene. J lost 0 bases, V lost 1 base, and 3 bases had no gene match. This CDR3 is CASSEVGQGSSYEQYF. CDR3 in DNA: TGTGCCAGCAGTGAAGTGGGACAGGGGAGCTCCTACGAGCAGTACTTC.

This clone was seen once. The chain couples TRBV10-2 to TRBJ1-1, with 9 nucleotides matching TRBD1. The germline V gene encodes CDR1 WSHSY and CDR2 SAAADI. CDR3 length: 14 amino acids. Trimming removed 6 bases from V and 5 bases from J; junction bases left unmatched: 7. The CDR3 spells CASSETGGRTEAFF. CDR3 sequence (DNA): TGCGCCAGCAGCGAGACAGGGGGAAGAACTGAAGCTTTCTTT.

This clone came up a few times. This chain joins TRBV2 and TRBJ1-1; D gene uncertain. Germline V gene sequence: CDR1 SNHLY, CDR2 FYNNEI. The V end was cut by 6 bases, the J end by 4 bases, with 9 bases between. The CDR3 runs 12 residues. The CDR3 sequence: CASSRSGTEAFF. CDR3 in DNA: TGTGCCAGCAGCCGATCCGGCACTGAAGCTTTCTTT. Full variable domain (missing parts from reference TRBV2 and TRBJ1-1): EPEVTQTPSHQVTQMGQEVILRCVPISNHLYFYWYRQILGQKVEFLVSFYNNEISEKSEIFDDQFSVERPDGSNFTLKIRSTKLEDSAMYFCASSRSGTEAFFGQGTRLTVV.

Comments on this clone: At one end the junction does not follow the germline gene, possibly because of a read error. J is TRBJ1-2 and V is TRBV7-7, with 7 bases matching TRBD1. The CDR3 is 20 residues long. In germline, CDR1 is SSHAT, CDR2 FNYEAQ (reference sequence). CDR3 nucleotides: TGTGCTAGCAGCTTAGAGGGGGGACAGCTGGGGGGATGGGGCCTCTATGGCTACACCTTC. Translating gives CASSLEGGQLGGWGLYGYTF.

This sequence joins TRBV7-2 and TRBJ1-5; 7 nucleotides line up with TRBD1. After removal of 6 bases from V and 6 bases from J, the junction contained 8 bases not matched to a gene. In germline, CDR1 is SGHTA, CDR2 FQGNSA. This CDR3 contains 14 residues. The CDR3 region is CASSPGQEPQPQHF. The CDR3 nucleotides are TGTGCCAGCAGTCCAGGACAGGAGCCTCAGCCCCAGCATTTT.

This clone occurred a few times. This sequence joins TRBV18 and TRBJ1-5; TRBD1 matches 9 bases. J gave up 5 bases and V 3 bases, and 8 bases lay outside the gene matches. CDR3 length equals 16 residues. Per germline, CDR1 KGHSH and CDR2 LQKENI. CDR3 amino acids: CASSPETGGGYQPQHF. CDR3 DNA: TGTGCCAGCTCACCTGAGACAGGGGGAGGTTATCAGCCCCAGCATTTT. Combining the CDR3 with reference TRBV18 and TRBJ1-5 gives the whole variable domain NAGVMQNPRHLVRRRGQEARLRCSPMKGHSHVYWYRQLPEEGLKFMVYLQKENIIDESGMPKERFSAEFPKEGPSILRIQQVVRGDSAAYFCASSPETGGGYQPQHFGDGTRLSIL.

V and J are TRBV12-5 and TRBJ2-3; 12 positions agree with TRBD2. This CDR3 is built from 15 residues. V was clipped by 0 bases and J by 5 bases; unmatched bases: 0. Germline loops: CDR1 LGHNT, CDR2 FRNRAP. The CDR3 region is CASGLVLAGGDTQYF. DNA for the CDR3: TGTGCTAGTGGTTTGGTACTAGCGGGGGGAGATACGCAGTATTTT.

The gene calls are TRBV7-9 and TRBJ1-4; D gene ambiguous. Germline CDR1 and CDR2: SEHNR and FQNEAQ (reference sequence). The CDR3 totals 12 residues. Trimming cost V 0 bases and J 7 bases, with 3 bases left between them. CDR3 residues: CASSLALEKLFF. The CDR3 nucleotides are TGTGCCAGCAGCTTAGCCCTTGAAAAACTGTTTTTT.

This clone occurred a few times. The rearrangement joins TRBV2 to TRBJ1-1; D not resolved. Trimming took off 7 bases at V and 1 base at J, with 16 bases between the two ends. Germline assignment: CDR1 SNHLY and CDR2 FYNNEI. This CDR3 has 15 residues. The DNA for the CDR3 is TGTGCCAGCAAACCCCTAATGCCAGCGAACACTGAAGCTTTCTTT. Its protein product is CASKPLMPANTEAFF.

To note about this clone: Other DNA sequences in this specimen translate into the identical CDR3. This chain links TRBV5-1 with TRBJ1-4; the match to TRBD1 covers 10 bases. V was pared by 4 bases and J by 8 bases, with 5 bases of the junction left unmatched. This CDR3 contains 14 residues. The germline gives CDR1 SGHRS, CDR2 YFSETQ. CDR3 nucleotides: TGCGCCAGCAGCATGGGACAGGGGACCGAAAAACTGTTTTTT. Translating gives CASSMGQGTEKLFF.

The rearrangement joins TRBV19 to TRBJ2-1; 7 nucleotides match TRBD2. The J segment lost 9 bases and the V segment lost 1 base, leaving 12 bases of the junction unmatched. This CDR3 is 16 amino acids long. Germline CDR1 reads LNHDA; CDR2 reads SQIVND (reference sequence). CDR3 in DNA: TGTGCCAGTAGTATAGGGGGACTAAGTAAGGGCCGTGAGCAGTTCTTC. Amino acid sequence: CASSIGGLSKGREQFF.

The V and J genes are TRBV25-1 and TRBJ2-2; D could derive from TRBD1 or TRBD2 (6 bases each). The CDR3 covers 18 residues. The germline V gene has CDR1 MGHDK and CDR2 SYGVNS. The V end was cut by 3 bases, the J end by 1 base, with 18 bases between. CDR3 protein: CASSDSQRGRLNTGELFF. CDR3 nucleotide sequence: TGTGCCAGCAGTGACTCACAGAGGGGGAGGTTGAACACCGGGGAGCTGTTTTTT.

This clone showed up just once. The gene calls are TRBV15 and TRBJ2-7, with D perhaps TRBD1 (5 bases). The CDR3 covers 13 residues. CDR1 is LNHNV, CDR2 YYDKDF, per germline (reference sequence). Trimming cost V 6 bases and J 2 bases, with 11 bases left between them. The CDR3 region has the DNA TGTGCCACCAGGCGTAAGACAGCCTACGAGCAGTACTTC. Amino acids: CATRRKTAYEQYF.

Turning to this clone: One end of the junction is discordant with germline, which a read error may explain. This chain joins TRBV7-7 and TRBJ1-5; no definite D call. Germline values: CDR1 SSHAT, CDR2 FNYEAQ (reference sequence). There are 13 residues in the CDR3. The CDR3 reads CASSLVAWGPQHF. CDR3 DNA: TGTGCTAGCAGCTTAGTAGCCTGGGGGCCCCAGCATTTT.

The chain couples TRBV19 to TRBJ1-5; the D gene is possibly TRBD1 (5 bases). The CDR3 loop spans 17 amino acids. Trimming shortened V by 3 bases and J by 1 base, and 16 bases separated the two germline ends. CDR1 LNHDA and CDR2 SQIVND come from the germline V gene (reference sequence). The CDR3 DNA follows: TGTGCCAGTAGTATTGGGGGTGCGGGAGGAAGCAATCAGCCCCAGCATTTT. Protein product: CASSIGGAGGSNQPQHF. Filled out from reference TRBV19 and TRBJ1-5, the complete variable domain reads DGGITQSPKYLFRKEGQNVTLSCEQNLNHDAMYWYRQDPGQGLRLIYYSQIVNDFQKGDIAEGYSVSREKKESFPLTVTSAQKNPTAFYLCASSIGGAGGSNQPQHFGDGTRLSIL.

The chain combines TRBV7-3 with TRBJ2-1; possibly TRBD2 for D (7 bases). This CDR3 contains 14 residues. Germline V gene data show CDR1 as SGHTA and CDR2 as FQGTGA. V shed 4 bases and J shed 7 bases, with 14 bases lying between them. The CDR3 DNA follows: TGTGCCAGCAGCTATGGGGGGGCTATTAATGAGCAGTTCTTC. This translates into CASSYGGAINEQFF.

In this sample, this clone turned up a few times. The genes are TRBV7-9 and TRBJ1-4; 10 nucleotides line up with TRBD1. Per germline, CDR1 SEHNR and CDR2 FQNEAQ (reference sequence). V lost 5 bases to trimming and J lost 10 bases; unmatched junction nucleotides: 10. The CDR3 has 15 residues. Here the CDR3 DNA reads TGTGCCAGCAGCGCTGGGACAGGGGTGGGCGCAAAACTGTTTTTT. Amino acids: CASSAGTGVGAKLFF.

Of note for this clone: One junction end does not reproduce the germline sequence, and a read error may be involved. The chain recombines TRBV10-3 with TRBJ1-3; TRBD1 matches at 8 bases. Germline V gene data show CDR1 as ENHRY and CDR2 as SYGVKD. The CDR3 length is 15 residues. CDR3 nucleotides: TGTACCATCAGTCTAGGACAGGGTGCTGGAAACACCATATATTTT. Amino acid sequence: CTISLGQGAGNTIYF.

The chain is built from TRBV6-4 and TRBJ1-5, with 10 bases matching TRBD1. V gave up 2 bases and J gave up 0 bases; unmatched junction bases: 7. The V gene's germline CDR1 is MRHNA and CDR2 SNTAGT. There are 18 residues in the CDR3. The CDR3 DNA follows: TGTGCCAGCAGTGACCAGACAGGGGGCTTCCATAGCAATCAGCCCCAGCATTTT. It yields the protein CASSDQTGGFHSNQPQHF.

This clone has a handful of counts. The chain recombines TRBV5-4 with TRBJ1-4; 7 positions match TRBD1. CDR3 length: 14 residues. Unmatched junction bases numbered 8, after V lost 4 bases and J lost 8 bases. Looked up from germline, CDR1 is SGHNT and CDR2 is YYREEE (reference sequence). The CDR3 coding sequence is TGTGCCAGCAGCACAGACAGGGTGGAGGAAAAACTGTTTTTT. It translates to CASSTDRVEEKLFF.

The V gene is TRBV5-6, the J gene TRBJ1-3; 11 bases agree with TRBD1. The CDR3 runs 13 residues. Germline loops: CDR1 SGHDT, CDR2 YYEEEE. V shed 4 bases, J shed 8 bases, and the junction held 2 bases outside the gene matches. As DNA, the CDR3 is TGTGCCAGCAGCCCGGGACAGGGGGACACCATATATTTT. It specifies CASSPGQGDTIYF.

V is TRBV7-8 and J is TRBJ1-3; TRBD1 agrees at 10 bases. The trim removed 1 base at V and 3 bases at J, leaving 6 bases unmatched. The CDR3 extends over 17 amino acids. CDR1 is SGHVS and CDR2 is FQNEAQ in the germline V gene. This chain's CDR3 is CASSLVGTGVVGNTIYF. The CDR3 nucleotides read TGTGCCAGCAGCTTAGTTGGGACAGGGGTAGTTGGAAACACCATATATTTT. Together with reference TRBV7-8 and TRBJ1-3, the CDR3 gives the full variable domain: GAGVSQSPRYKVAKRGQDVALRCDPISGHVSLFWYQQALGQGPEFLTYFQNEAQLDKSGLPSDRFFAERPEGSVSTLKIQRTQQEDSAVYLCASSLVGTGVVGNTIYFGEGSWLTVV.